Presented here are 20 T cell receptor beta chains from one specimen sequenced in a study of blood T cell repertoires in COVID-19. Clones were read by immunoSEQ multiplex PCR, and TCRdb kept only the in-frame ones, dropping some. The table lists fewer than 200,000 clones, roughly 85% of them singletons. The sample taken for sequencing was peripheral blood. These receptors were collected from a woman of 80 years or more with acute or convalescent COVID-19.

The chain's CDR3 is CASSKGLASTDTQYF. CDR3 nucleotide sequence: TGTGCCAGCAGCAAGGGACTAGCGAGCACAGATACGCAGTATTTT. The chain uses TRBV7-8 and TRBJ2-3, with 10 bases lining up with TRBD2. Trimming cost V 5 bases and J 0 bases; bases outside gene matches: 2. This CDR3 is built from 15 residues. Germline loops: CDR1 SGHVS, CDR2 FQNEAQ.

This clone was counted once. J is TRBJ2-7 and V is TRBV19; TRBD1 aligns across 9 bases. Germline values: CDR1 LNHDA, CDR2 SQIVND (reference sequence). Trimming at V came to 3 bases and at J to 7 bases, leaving 10 bases not matched to a gene. This CDR3 has 15 amino acids. CDR3 protein: CASSIRGQGFGEQYF. The CDR3 region has the DNA TGTGCCAGTAGTATTCGGGGACAGGGTTTCGGTGAGCAGTACTTC.

The chain carries TRBV19 and TRBJ2-7, with D possibly being TRBD2 (5 bases). This CDR3 spans 13 amino acids. The V end was cut by 5 bases, the J end by 6 bases, with 14 bases between. The germline V gene encodes CDR1 LNHDA and CDR2 SQIVND (reference sequence). This CDR3 is CASSPPGSGEQYF. Here the CDR3 DNA reads TGTGCCAGTAGTCCCCCGGGGTCAGGCGAGCAGTACTTC.

The V and J genes are TRBV2 and TRBJ2-3, with 8 bases aligning to TRBD2. The CDR3 loop spans 16 amino acids. Trimming at V came to 8 bases and at J to 0 bases, leaving 10 bases not matched to a gene. Germline CDR1 is SNHLY and CDR2 is FYNNEI. Here the CDR3 reads CASRGGGGTSTDTQYF. DNA for the CDR3: TGTGCCAGCCGGGGAGGCGGGGGGACTAGCACAGATACGCAGTATTTT.

The chain uses TRBV30 and TRBJ1-3, with D maybe TRBD1 (5 bases). Germline V gene lookup returns CDR1 GTSNPN and CDR2 SVGIG (reference sequence). This CDR3 is 14 amino acids long. The V and J ends lost 3 bases and 4 bases respectively, with 13 bases between them. CDR3 DNA sequence: TGTGCCTGGAGACGGGGGGTAACGGGAAACACCATATATTTT. Translation: CAWRRGVTGNTIYF.

The rearrangement joins TRBV5-1 to TRBJ2-7; D is ambiguous. This CDR3 is built from 13 residues. The germline V and J ends were trimmed by 0 bases and 5 bases, with 9 bases remaining between them. The germline V gene has CDR1 SGHRS and CDR2 YFSETQ. DNA for the CDR3: TGCGCCAGCAGCTTGGCTGGTGGCCACGAGCAGTACTTC. It is translated as CASSLAGGHEQYF.

This clone showed up just a few times. V and J are TRBV19 and TRBJ2-3; 7 nucleotides agree with TRBD2. Germline V gene sequence: CDR1 LNHDA, CDR2 SQIVND (reference sequence). The CDR3 is 13 residues long. Trimming cost V 9 bases and J 5 bases; bases outside gene matches: 8. The CDR3 region has the DNA TGTGCCAGCACTGCGGGAGTGGGAGATACGCAGTATTTT. Residues: CASTAGVGDTQYF.

This clone was picked up a small number of times. This chain links TRBV28 with TRBJ2-7, with D possibly matching TRBD1 (6 bases). V was clipped by 5 bases and J by 0 bases, with 14 bases between them. The CDR3 totals 15 residues. CDR1 is MDHEN and CDR2 is SYDVKM in the germline V gene. The CDR3 DNA follows: TGTGCCAGCAGTCCCCCACAGGGCTCCTCCTACGAGCAGTACTTC. Amino acid sequence: CASSPPQGSSYEQYF.

This chain links TRBV5-1 with TRBJ2-1; 7 nucleotides line up with TRBD1. Germline CDR1 and CDR2: SGHRS and YFSETQ. The CDR3 length is 14 residues. V lost 4 bases, J lost 3 bases, and 4 bases stayed unmatched. CDR3 nucleotide sequence: TGCGCCAGCAGCACCCGACAGGGCTACAATGAGCAGTTCTTC. Translating gives CASSTRQGYNEQFF.

The chain employs TRBV30 and TRBJ2-7, with D unresolved. Germline V gene sequence: CDR1 GTSNPN, CDR2 SVGIG (reference sequence). This CDR3 is built from 14 residues. Between the trimmed V and J ends, which lost 4 bases and 0 bases, there was a span of 13 bases. This chain's CDR3 is CAWTDRRSSYEQYF. As DNA, the CDR3 is TGTGCCTGGACCGACCGAAGGAGCTCCTACGAGCAGTACTTC.

The rearrangement uses TRBV5-5 and TRBJ2-7; D gene uncertain. V lost 2 bases and J 4 bases, leaving 13 bases between the germline ends. Looked up from germline, CDR1 is SGHKS and CDR2 is YYEKEE (reference sequence). CDR3 length: 14 residues. CDR3 DNA: TGTGCCAGCAGCTTTTGGAGAGCGCCTTACGAGCAGTACTTC. It encodes CASSFWRAPYEQYF.

This clone was seen only a few times. J is TRBJ1-3 and V is TRBV7-2; 9 bases agree with TRBD1. Germline CDR1 SGHTA, CDR2 FQGNSA. The CDR3 extends over 16 amino acids. The V gene end was trimmed by 5 bases and the J gene end by 4 bases; junction bases not matched to a gene: 9. The CDR3: CASSRLDRGSGNTIYF. CDR3 DNA: TGTGCCAGCAGCAGATTGGACAGGGGCTCCGGAAACACCATATATTTT.

The chain employs TRBV19 and TRBJ1-5; D is unclear. Germline-derived CDR1 and CDR2 are LNHDA and SQIVND (reference sequence). V was shortened by 1 base and J by 1 base, with 8 bases between the two germline ends. This CDR3 is 15 amino acids long. The DNA of the CDR3 is TGTGCCAGTAGTATAGGCAGGCTGAGCAATCAGCCCCAGCATTTT. It codes for CASSIGRLSNQPQHF.

This clone was observed once. The V call is TRBV4-3, the J call TRBJ1-5, with a weak D call TRBD1 (6 bases). The CDR3 has 15 amino acids. Trimming shortened V by 1 base and J by 11 bases, and 18 bases separated the two germline ends. Germline lookup yields CDR1 LGHNA and CDR2 YSLEER. The CDR3 loop reads CASSQGLAGPGAQHF. CDR3 in DNA: TGCGCCAGCAGCCAAGGTTTAGCAGGACCAGGGGCCCAGCATTTT.

The chain recombines TRBV21-1 with TRBJ2-7; the table names TRBD1, a call not compared with the DNA. TRBV21-1 is annotated as a pseudogene. The CDR3 covers 15 residues. CDR3 residues: CASSKHRTASYEQYF. CDR3 bases: TGTGCCAGCAGCAAACATAGGACAGCTTCCTACGAGCAGTACTTC.

The chain employs TRBV11-3 and TRBJ1-4; 10 positions agree with TRBD1. Germline values: CDR1 SGHNT, CDR2 YENEEA. J was trimmed by 6 bases and V by 4 bases; bases with no gene match: 2. This CDR3 region has 14 residues. The CDR3 DNA sequence: TGTGCCAGCAGCTCCGGGACAGGGGATGAAAAACTGTTTTTT. This gives the protein CASSSGTGDEKLFF.

The CDR3 reads CASSGQSYYEQYF. The DNA for the CDR3 is TGTGCCAGCAGTGGACAGTCCTACTACGAGCAGTACTTC. The chain joins TRBV6-6 to TRBJ2-7, with D possibly being TRBD1 (6 bases). V was clipped by 5 bases and J by 3 bases, with 11 bases between them. The CDR3 runs to 13 residues. Germline V gives CDR1 MNHNY, CDR2 SVGAGI (reference sequence).

This clone was counted only a few times. The chain recombines TRBV16 with TRBJ1-1, with D possibly TRBD1 on 6 matching bases. The germline V gene encodes CDR1 KGHSY and CDR2 FQNENV. V gave up 0 bases and J gave up 3 bases, with 11 bases separating them. This CDR3 has 15 amino acids. As DNA, the CDR3 is TGTGCCAGCAGCCAATCTTCCAGGGGCTACACTGAAGCTTTCTTT. Translated, it gives CASSQSSRGYTEAFF. The full variable domain, completed using reference TRBV16 and TRBJ1-1, is GEEVAQTPKHLVRGEGQKAKLYCAPIKGHSYVFWYQQVLKNEFKFLISFQNENVFDETGMPKERFSAKCLPNSPCSLEIQATKLEDSAVYFCASSQSSRGYTEAFFGQGTRLTVV.

This clone was seen just once. The rearrangement links TRBV9 to TRBJ1-1; D is unresolved. CDR1 is SGDLS, CDR2 YYNGEE, per germline. Trimming shortened V by 1 base and J by 1 base, and 5 bases separated the two germline ends. The CDR3 contains 13 residues. CDR3 region: CASSVTQNTEAFF. CDR3 nucleotides: TGTGCCAGCAGCGTAACTCAGAACACTGAAGCTTTCTTT.

This chain joins TRBV5-4 and TRBJ2-1; the D gene is possibly TRBD1 (7 bases). CDR3 size: 16 residues. V lost 6 bases and J 2 bases, leaving 18 bases between the germline ends. Germline CDR1 is SGHNT and CDR2 is YYREEE (reference sequence). The CDR3 nucleotides read TGTGCCAGCACTTCCGGCGGAGGGGGCGCCTACAATGAGCAGTTCTTC. Translated, it gives CASTSGGGGAYNEQFF.